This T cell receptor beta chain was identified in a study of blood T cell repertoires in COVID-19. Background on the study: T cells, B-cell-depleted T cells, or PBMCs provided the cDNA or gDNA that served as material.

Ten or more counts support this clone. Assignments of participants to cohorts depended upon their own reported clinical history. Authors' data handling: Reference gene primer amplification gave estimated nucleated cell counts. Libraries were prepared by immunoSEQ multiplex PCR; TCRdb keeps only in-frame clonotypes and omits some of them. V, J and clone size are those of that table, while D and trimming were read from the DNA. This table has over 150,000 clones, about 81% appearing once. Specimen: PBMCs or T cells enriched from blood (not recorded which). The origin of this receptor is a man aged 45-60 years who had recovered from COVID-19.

In DNA, the CDR3 is TGTGCCAGCAGTCAGGGCCCCGACGAGCAGTACTTC. It translates to CASSQGPDEQYF. This sequence joins TRBV12-3 or TRBV12-4 and TRBJ2-7; maybe TRBD1 (5 bases). V was cut by 5 bases and J by 5 bases, with 10 bases left in between. The CDR3 is made up of 12 amino acids.